What follows are 25 T cell receptor beta chains derived from one specimen sequenced in a study of cytotoxic CD8 clonotypes in ibrutinib-treated CLL. The method was immunoSEQ multiplex PCR; TCRdb's version includes in-frame clones alone and lacks a portion of them. The sample lists 140,000 to 150,000 clones, about 78% occurring once. The specimen comprised PBMCs, sampled after 24 months of ibrutinib treatment. The receptors stem from a human donor with chronic lymphocytic leukemia.

The chain has TRBV5-1 and TRBJ1-1; D is perhaps TRBD1 (5 bases). With 0 bases removed from V and 1 base from J, the gap between germline ends came to 10 bases. This CDR3 is 15 amino acids long. The germline V gene has CDR1 SGHRS and CDR2 YFSETQ. The CDR3 protein is CASSLVGGSNTEAFF. As DNA, the CDR3 is TGCGCCAGCAGCTTGGTGGGGGGATCGAACACTGAAGCTTTCTTT.

The V gene is TRBV4-2, the J gene TRBJ1-2; maybe TRBD1 (5 bases). Trimming removed 0 bases from V and 5 bases from J, with 10 bases in between. The CDR3 has 14 amino acids. Germline V CDR1 and CDR2: LGHNA, YNFKEQ. The chain's CDR3 is CASSQDHRFYGYTF. As DNA, the CDR3 is TGTGCCAGCAGCCAAGACCACAGGTTTTATGGCTACACCTTC.

The chain couples TRBV7-9 to TRBJ2-3, with D perhaps matching TRBD2 (6 bases). This CDR3 region has 13 residues. V was trimmed by 6 bases and J by 5 bases, leaving 12 bases between them. The germline V gene has CDR1 SEHNR and CDR2 FQNEAQ (reference sequence). CDR3 loop: CASSPEGGDTQYF. CDR3 in DNA: TGTGCCAGCAGTCCGGAGGGTGGAGATACGCAGTATTTT.

In this sample, this clone turned up a few times. This chain connects TRBV18 to TRBJ1-1, with D maybe TRBD1 (5 bases). Trimming cost V 5 bases and J 4 bases, with 8 bases left between them. The CDR3 length is 12 residues. CDR1 and CDR2 (germline): KGHSH, LQKENI. The CDR3 DNA reads TGTGCCAGCTCAGGGACTGGCACTGAAGCTTTCTTT. Encoded protein: CASSGTGTEAFF.

This chain joins TRBV27 and TRBJ2-3, with 12 bases aligning to TRBD2. This CDR3 region has 17 residues. The trim removed 2 bases at V and 4 bases at J, leaving 7 bases unmatched. Germline CDR1 is MNHEY and CDR2 is SMNVEV (reference sequence). The DNA for the CDR3 is TGTGCCAGCAGTTTAGCGCCTAGCGGGAGGGGGGCAGATACGCAGTATTTT. Its protein product is CASSLAPSGRGADTQYF.

CDR3 DNA sequence: TGTGCCCCCCCAGACGGGTCCAGCTCCTACGAGCAGTACTTC. Translated, it gives CAPPDGSSSYEQYF. V gene TRBV19 combines with J gene TRBJ2-7; D is ambiguous. This CDR3 contains 14 residues. CDR1 and CDR2 (germline): LNHDA, SQIVND (reference sequence). V lost 11 bases and J lost 0, with 17 bases in between.

This sequence joins TRBV13 and TRBJ1-5, with D possibly being TRBD1 (6 bases). Trimming stripped 5 bases from V and 4 bases from J, with 9 bases between. CDR1 and CDR2 (germline): PRHDT, FYEKMQ (reference sequence). The CDR3 runs 13 residues. CDR3 nucleotide sequence: TGTGCCAGCAGCCCGCAGGGGAATCAGCCCCAGCATTTT. Translating it yields CASSPQGNQPQHF.

The chain employs TRBV18 and TRBJ2-2, with D possibly being TRBD2 (6 bases). Per the germline V gene, CDR1 is KGHSH and CDR2 is LQKENI. V lost 0 bases, J lost 5 bases, and 16 bases lay in between. The CDR3 sequence is 17 residues long. Here the CDR3 DNA reads TGTGCCAGCTCACCACCTCCCGGGCGCCGGGGGACCGGGGAGCTGTTTTTT. Its protein product is CASSPPPGRRGTGELFF.

The rearrangement joins TRBV4-3 to TRBJ1-4, with a possible D match to TRBD1 (6 bases). V was pared by 4 bases and J by 1 base, with 10 bases between. The CDR3 runs to 15 residues. Per the germline V gene, CDR1 is LGHNA and CDR2 is YSLEER. The CDR3 is CASSRLTGTNEKLFF. CDR3 nucleotides: TGCGCCAGCAGCCGCTTGACAGGAACTAATGAAAAACTGTTTTTT.

This sequence joins TRBV28 and TRBJ1-1, with a tentative D call TRBD1 (5 bases). Germline CDR1 reads MDHEN; CDR2 reads SYDVKM. The CDR3 runs to 14 residues. Trimming stripped 8 bases from V and 2 bases from J, with 15 bases between. Here the CDR3 reads CASGAGRENTEAFF. The CDR3 coding sequence is TGTGCCAGCGGGGCGGGCCGGGAAAACACTGAAGCTTTCTTT.

This clone was seen once. The gene calls are TRBV19 and TRBJ2-7; TRBD2 agrees at 10 bases. Germline V gene lookup returns CDR1 LNHDA and CDR2 SQIVND (reference sequence). V dropped 2 bases and J dropped 2; count of bases not matched to a gene: 12. The CDR3 extends over 18 amino acids. The CDR3 reads CASSISRTSGVGPYEQYF. DNA for the CDR3: TGTGCCAGTAGTATATCCCGGACTAGCGGAGTGGGGCCCTACGAGCAGTACTTC.

By share of the sample, this clone is medium-sized (0.01 to 0.1%). The chain combines TRBV7-3 with TRBJ1-1; D not resolved. Germline assignment: CDR1 SGHTA and CDR2 FQGTGA. The V gene lost 5 bases and the J gene lost 1 base, with 8 bases spanning the gap. This CDR3 spans 13 amino acids. CDR3 sequence reads: CASSPAGNTEAFF. CDR3 coding DNA: TGTGCCAGCAGCCCCGCAGGGAACACTGAAGCTTTCTTT.

The chain combines TRBV30 with TRBJ2-3, with D unresolved. There are 14 residues in the CDR3. With 3 bases removed from V and 11 bases from J, the gap between germline ends came to 21 bases. Germline V lookup: CDR1 GTSNPN, CDR2 SVGIG (reference sequence). In nucleotides, the CDR3 is TGTGCCTGGAGCTCGGGCCCCCTCGAAGTCGGGCAGTATTTT. This translates into CAWSSGPLEVGQYF.

The gene calls are TRBV5-1 and TRBJ2-5; D is unclear. CDR1 and CDR2 (germline): SGHRS, YFSETQ. The CDR3 spans 15 residues. The germline V and J ends were trimmed by 1 base and 3 bases, with 13 bases remaining between them. CDR3 coding DNA: TGCGCCAGCAGCTTGTGGGGTCGATGGGAAGAGACCCAGTACTTC. The encoded protein is CASSLWGRWEETQYF.

The table lists this clone with a few counts. This chain uses TRBV7-2 with TRBJ2-3; either TRBD1 or TRBD2 may fit D (5 bases each). The CDR3 runs 14 residues. In germline, CDR1 is SGHTA, CDR2 FQGNSA. V dropped 4 bases and J dropped 5 bases, with 13 bases sitting between them. CDR3 in amino acids: CASSSTRGVDTQYF. Here the CDR3 DNA reads TGTGCCAGCAGCTCTACTAGGGGTGTAGATACGCAGTATTTT.

This chain links TRBV16 with TRBJ1-1, with D possibly TRBD1 on 6 matching bases. The germline V gene has CDR1 KGHSY and CDR2 FQNENV. There are 13 residues in the CDR3. V was clipped by 4 bases and J by 3 bases, with 9 bases between them. In nucleotides, the CDR3 is TGTGCCAGCAGCCGAAGGGGGGACACTGAAGCTTTCTTT. Its protein is CASSRRGDTEAFF.

CDR3 sequence (DNA): TGTGCCAGCAGCTTTGGCGGGAGGTCGGGAGAGCAGTACTTC. Translating it yields CASSFGGRSGEQYF. The genes are TRBV7-2 and TRBJ2-7; the match to TRBD2 covers 8 bases. Germline CDR1 is SGHTA and CDR2 is FQGNSA. The length of the CDR3 is 14 residues. With 3 bases clipped from V and 7 bases from J, the junction kept 8 bases outside the gene matches. The full variable domain, in which reference TRBV7-2 and TRBJ2-7 provide the parts outside the CDR3, is GAGVSQSPSNKVTEKGKDVELRCDPISGHTALYWYRQSLGQGLEFLIYFQGNSAPDKSGLPSDRFSAERTGGSVSTLTIQRTQQEDSAVYLCASSFGGRSGEQYFGPGTRLTVT.

This clone occurred a few times. This chain joins TRBV6-5 and TRBJ2-7; perhaps D is TRBD1 or TRBD2 (5 bases each). Germline values: CDR1 MNHEY, CDR2 SVGAGI. The CDR3 is 14 residues long. V was pared by 6 bases and J by 7 bases, with 19 bases between. In DNA, the CDR3 is TGTGCCAGCAGCGCCCCCGGGACCCCCGGGGAGCAGTACTTC. Its translation: CASSAPGTPGEQYF.

This clone turned up a few times. CDR3 in DNA: TGTGCCAGCAGTGTGACGCAAGAGACCCAGTACTTC. This gives the protein CASSVTQETQYF. The chain recombines TRBV2 with TRBJ2-5, with no clear D. Germline V CDR1 and CDR2: SNHLY, FYNNEI. V was pared by 4 bases and J by 2 bases, with 5 bases between. The CDR3 totals 12 residues.

This chain joins TRBV7-9 and TRBJ1-1; perhaps TRBD1 as D (6 bases). The CDR3 sequence is 15 residues long. V lost 4 bases and J lost 2, with 14 bases in between. Looked up from germline, CDR1 is SEHNR and CDR2 is FQNEAQ (reference sequence). CDR3 in amino acids: CASSSGGGANTEAFF. The CDR3 DNA follows: TGTGCCAGCAGCTCCGGGGGCGGGGCTAACACTGAAGCTTTCTTT.

This clone was observed a handful of times. The rearrangement joins TRBV6-1 to TRBJ2-7, with 13 bases fitting TRBD2. Germline V gives CDR1 MNHNS, CDR2 SASEGT. This CDR3 has 15 residues. The V and J ends lost 6 bases and 5 bases, in that order; junction bases with no gene match: 7. The CDR3 region is CASSQLAGGPHEQYF. The CDR3, as DNA: TGTGCCAGCAGCCAACTAGCGGGAGGGCCCCACGAGCAGTACTTC.

This clone was detected a few times. The chain employs TRBV10-3 and TRBJ1-5, with TRBD1 as a possible D gene (5 bases). V was clipped by 0 bases and J by 5 bases, with 8 bases between them. CDR3 length equals 14 residues. CDR1 ENHRY and CDR2 SYGVKD come from the germline V gene. CDR3 in DNA: TGTGCCATCAGTGAGTCCGGGGGGGATCAGCCCCAGCATTTT. Its translation is CAISESGGDQPQHF.

The chain combines TRBV4-2 with TRBJ1-5; D is possibly TRBD1 (6 bases). The CDR3 has 16 amino acids. Trimming pared 0 bases from V and 1 base from J, leaving 10 bases between. Germline V gene sequence: CDR1 LGHNA, CDR2 YNFKEQ. CDR3 amino acids: CASSQDWGASNQPQHF. The CDR3 nucleotides read TGTGCCAGCAGCCAAGACTGGGGGGCGAGCAATCAGCCCCAGCATTTT.

This clone was seen only a few times. The chain recombines TRBV27 with TRBJ1-5; D is ambiguous. The CDR3 length is 12 residues. Germline assignment: CDR1 MNHEY and CDR2 SMNVEV (reference sequence). V was pared by 5 bases and J by 8 bases, with 10 bases between. The CDR3 DNA is TGTGCCAGCAGTGGAGTTGGGAAGCCCCAGCATTTT. This encodes CASSGVGKPQHF.

This chain connects TRBV19 to TRBJ1-5, with 7 positions matching TRBD1. The CDR3 spans 15 residues. The germline V gene has CDR1 LNHDA and CDR2 SQIVND (reference sequence). V was clipped by 5 bases and J by 7 bases; unmatched bases: 11. The DNA of the CDR3 is TGTGCCAGTAGTCCCCAGGGGGGGGCAGAGCAGCCCCAGCATTTT. This gives the protein CASSPQGGAEQPQHF. The full variable domain, with the rest looked up from reference TRBV19 and TRBJ1-5, is DGGITQSPKYLFRKEGQNVTLSCEQNLNHDAMYWYRQDPGQGLRLIYYSQIVNDFQKGDIAEGYSVSREKKESFPLTVTSAQKNPTAFYLCASSPQGGAEQPQHFGDGTRLSIL.